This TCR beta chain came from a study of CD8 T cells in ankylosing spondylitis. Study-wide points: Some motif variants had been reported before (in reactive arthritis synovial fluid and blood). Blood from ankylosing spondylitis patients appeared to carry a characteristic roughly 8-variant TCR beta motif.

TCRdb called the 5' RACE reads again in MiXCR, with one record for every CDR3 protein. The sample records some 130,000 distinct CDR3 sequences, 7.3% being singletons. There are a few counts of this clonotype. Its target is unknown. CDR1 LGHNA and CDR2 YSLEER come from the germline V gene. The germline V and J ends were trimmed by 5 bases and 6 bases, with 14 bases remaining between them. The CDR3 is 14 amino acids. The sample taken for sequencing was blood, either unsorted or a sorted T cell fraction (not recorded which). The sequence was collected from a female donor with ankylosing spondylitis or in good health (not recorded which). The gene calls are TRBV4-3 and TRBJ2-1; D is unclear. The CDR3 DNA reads TGCGCCAGCAGCGGACCGACCGGAGTCAATGAGCAGTTCTTC. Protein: CASSGPTGVNEQFF.